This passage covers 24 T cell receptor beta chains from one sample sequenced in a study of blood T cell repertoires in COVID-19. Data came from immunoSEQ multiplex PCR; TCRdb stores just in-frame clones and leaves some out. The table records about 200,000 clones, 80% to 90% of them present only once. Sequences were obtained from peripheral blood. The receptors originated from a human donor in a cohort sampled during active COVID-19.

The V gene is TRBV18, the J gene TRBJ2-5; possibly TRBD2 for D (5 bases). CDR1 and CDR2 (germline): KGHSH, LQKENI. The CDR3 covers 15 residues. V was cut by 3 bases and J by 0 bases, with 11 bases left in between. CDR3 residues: CASSPASTYQETQYF. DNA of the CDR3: TGTGCCAGCTCACCGGCTAGCACCTACCAAGAGACCCAGTACTTC.

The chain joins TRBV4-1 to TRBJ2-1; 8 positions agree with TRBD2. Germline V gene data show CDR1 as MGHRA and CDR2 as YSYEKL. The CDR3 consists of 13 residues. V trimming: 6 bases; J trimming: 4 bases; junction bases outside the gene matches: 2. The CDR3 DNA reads TGCGCCAGCAGAACTAGCGGTTACAATGAGCAGTTCTTC. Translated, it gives CASRTSGYNEQFF.

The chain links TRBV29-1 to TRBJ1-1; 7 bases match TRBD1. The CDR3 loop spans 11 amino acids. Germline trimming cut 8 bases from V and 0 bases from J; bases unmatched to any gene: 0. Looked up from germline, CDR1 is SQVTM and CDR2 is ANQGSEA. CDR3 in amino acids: CSTGVNTEAFF. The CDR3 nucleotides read TGCAGCACAGGGGTGAACACTGAAGCTTTCTTT.

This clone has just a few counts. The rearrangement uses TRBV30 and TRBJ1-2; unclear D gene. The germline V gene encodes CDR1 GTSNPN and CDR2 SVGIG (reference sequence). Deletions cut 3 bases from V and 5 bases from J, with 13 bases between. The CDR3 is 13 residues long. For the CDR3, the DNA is TGTGCCTGGAGCCTGGGAGGTGGTTATGGCTACACCTTC. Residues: CAWSLGGGYGYTF.

The CDR3 coding sequence is TGTGCCAGCAGCTTGGCGCTAGCGGGACCAACAGATACGCAGTATTTT. This encodes CASSLALAGPTDTQYF. This chain connects TRBV5-6 to TRBJ2-3; 9 bases line up with TRBD2. The CDR3 is 16 residues long. The trim removed 0 bases at V and 3 bases at J, leaving 5 bases unmatched. Germline CDR1 SGHDT, CDR2 YYEEEE.

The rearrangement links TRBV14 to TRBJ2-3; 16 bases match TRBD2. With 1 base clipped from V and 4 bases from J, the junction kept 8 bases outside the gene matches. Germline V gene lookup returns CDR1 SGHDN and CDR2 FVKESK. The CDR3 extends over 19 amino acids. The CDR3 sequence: CASSQGGTSGREGADTQYF. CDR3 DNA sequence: TGTGCCAGCAGCCAAGGGGGGACTAGCGGGAGGGAAGGGGCAGATACGCAGTATTTT.

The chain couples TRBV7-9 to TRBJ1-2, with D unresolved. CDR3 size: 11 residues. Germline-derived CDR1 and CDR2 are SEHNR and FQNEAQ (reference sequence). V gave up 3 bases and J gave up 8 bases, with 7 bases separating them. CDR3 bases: TGTGCCAGCAGCTTGACATCCGGCTACACCTTC. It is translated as CASSLTSGYTF.

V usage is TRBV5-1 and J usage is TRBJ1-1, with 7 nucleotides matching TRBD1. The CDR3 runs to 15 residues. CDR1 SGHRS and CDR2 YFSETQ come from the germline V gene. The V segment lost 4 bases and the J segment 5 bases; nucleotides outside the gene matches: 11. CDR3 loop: CASSRTGEVGTEAFF. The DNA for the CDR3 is TGCGCCAGCAGCCGAACAGGGGAGGTTGGGACTGAAGCTTTCTTT.

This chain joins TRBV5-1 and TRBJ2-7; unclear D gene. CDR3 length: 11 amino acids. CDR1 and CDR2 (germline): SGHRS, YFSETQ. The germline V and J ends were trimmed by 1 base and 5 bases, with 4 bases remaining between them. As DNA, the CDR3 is TGCGCCAGCAGCTTGTCGGACGAGCAGTACTTC. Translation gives CASSLSDEQYF.

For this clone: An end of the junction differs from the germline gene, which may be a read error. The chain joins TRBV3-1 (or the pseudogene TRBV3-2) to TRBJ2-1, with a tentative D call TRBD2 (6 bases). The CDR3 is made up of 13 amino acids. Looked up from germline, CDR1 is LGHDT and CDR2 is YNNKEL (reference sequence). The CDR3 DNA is TGTGCCAGCAGTCAAGGCGGGATTCATGAGCAGTTCTTC. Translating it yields CASSQGGIHEQFF.

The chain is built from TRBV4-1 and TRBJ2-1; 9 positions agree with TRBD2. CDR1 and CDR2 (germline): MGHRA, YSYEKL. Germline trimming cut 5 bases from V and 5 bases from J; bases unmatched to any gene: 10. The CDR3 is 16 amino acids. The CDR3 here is CASSGLRTSAHNEQFF. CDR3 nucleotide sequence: TGCGCCAGCAGCGGACTTCGGACTAGCGCCCACAATGAGCAGTTCTTC.

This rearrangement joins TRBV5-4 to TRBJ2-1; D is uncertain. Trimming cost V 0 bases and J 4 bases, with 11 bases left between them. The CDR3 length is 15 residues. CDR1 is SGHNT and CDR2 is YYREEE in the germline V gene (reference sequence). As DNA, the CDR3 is TGTGCCAGCAGCTTGGATAGCTCTCGGTACAATGAGCAGTTCTTC. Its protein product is CASSLDSSRYNEQFF.

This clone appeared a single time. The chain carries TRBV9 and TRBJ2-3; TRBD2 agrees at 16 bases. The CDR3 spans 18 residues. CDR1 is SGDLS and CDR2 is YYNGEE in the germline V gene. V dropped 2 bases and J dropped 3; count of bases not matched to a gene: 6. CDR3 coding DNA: TGTGCCAGCAGCGTGGGACTAGCGGGAGGGCAAGCGACAGATACGCAGTATTTT. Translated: CASSVGLAGGQATDTQYF.

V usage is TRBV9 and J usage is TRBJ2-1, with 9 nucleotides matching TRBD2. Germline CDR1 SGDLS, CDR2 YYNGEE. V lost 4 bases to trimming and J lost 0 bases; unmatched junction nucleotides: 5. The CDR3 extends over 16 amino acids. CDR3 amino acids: CASSLRSGSSYNEQFF. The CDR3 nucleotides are TGTGCCAGCAGCCTCCGTAGCGGGAGCTCCTACAATGAGCAGTTCTTC.

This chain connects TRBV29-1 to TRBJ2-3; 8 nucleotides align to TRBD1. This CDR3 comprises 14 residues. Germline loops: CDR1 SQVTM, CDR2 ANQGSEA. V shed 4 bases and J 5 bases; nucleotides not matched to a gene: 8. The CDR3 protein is CSVAGGQMEDTQYF. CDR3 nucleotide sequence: TGCAGCGTTGCAGGGGGCCAGATGGAAGATACGCAGTATTTT.

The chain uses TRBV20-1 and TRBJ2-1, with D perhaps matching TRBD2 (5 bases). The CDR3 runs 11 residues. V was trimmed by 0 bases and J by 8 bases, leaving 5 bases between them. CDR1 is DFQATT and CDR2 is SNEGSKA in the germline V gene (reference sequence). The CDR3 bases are TGCAGTGCTAGAGAGCGGGATGAGCAGTTCTTC. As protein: CSARERDEQFF.

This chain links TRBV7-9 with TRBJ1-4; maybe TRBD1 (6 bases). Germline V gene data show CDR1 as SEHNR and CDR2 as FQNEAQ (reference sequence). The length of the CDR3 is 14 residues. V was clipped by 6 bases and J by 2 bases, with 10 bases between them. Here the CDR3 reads CASSTGSTNEKLFF. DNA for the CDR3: TGTGCCAGCAGTACAGGGTCGACTAATGAAAAACTGTTTTTT.

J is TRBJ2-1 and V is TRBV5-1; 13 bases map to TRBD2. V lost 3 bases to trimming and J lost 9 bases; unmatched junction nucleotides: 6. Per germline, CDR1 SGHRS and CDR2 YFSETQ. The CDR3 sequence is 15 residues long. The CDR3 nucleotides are TGCGCCAGCAGCTGGACTAGCGGGAGTGGGCTTGAGCAGTTCTTC. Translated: CASSWTSGSGLEQFF.

This CDR3 reads CASSFAQNEQFF. In DNA, the CDR3 is TGTGCCAGCAGCTTTGCTCAGAATGAGCAGTTCTTC. This rearrangement joins TRBV11-2 to TRBJ2-1, with D unclear. CDR3 length equals 12 residues. CDR1 and CDR2 (germline): SGHAT, FQNNGV. The V end lost 3 bases, the J end lost 7 bases, and 7 bases lay between the germline ends.

This chain's CDR3 is CASRGPTSGRNEQFF. The CDR3 DNA reads TGTGCCAGCAGGGGACCAACTAGCGGAAGGAATGAGCAGTTCTTC. The chain recombines TRBV3-1 (or the pseudogene TRBV3-2) with TRBJ2-1; 8 positions agree with TRBD2. With V trimmed by 6 bases and J by 7 bases, 11 bases remained unmatched. The CDR3 length is 15 residues. Germline V gene data show CDR1 as LGHDT and CDR2 as YNNKEL (reference sequence).

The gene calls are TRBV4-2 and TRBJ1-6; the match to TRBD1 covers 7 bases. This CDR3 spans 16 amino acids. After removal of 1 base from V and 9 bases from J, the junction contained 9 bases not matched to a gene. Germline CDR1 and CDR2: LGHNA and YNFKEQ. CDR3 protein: CASSQAGTVTSSPLHF. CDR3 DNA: TGTGCCAGCAGCCAAGCAGGGACAGTGACCAGTTCACCCCTCCACTTT.

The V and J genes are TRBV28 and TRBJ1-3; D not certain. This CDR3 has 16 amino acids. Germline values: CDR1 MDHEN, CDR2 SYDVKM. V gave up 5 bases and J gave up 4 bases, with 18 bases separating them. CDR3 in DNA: TGTGCCAGCAGTACCCCTTCGGTAGGACTCGGAAACACCATATATTTT. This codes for CASSTPSVGLGNTIYF. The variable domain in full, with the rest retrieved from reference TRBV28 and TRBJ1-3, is DVKVTQSSRYLVKRTGEKVFLECVQDMDHENMFWYRQDPGLGLRLIYFSYDVKMKEKGDIPEGYSVSREKKERFSLILESASTNQTSMYLCASSTPSVGLGNTIYFGEGSWLTVV.

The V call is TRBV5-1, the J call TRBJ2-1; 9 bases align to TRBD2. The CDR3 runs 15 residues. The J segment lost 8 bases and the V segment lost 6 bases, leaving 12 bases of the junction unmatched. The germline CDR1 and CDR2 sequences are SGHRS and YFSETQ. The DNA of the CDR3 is TGCGCCAGCATGTTCGCGGGAGGGCAAGGTCATGAGCAGTTCTTC. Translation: CASMFAGGQGHEQFF.

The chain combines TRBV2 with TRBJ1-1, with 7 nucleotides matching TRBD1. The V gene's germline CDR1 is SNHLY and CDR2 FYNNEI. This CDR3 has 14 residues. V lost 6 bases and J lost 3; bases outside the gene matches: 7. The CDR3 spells CASSIQGSDTEAFF. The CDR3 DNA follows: TGTGCCAGCAGCATACAGGGGTCGGACACTGAAGCTTTCTTT.